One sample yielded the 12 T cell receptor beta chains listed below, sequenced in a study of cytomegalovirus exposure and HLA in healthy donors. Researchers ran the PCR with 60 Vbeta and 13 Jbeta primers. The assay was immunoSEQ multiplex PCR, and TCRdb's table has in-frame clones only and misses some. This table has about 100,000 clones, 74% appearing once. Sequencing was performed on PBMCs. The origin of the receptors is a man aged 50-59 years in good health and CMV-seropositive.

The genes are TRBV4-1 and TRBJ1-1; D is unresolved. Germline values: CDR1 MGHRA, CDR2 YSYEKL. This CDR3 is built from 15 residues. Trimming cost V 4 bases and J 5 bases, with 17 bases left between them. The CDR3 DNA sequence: TGCGCCAGCAGCCCGCGTGATTACGCGGGGACTGAAGCTTTCTTT. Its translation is CASSPRDYAGTEAFF.

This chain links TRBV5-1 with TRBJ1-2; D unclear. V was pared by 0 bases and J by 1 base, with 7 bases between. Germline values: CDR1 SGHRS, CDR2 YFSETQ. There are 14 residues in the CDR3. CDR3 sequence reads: CASSLAGNNYGYTF. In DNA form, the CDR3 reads TGCGCCAGCAGCTTGGCGGGGAATAACTATGGCTACACCTTC. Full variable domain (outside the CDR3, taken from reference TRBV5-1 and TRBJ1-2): KAGVTQTPRYLIKTRGQQVTLSCSPISGHRSVSWYQQTPGQGLQFLFEYFSETQRNKGNFPGRFSGRQFSNSRSEMNVSTLELGDSALYLCASSLAGNNYGYTFGSGTRLTVV.

As DNA, the CDR3 is TGTGCCACCAGCAGAAACAGGGCCAAGAACACTGAAGCTTTCTTT. Amino acids: CATSRNRAKNTEAFF. The chain links TRBV15 to TRBJ1-1, with D maybe TRBD1 (6 bases). V was shortened by 2 bases and J by 1 base, with 11 bases between the two germline ends. Germline CDR1 reads LNHNV; CDR2 reads YYDKDF (reference sequence). The CDR3 runs 15 residues.

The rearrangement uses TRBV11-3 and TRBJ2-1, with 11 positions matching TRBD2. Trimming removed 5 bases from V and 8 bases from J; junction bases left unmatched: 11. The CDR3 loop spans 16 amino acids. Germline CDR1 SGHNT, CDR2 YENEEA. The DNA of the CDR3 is TGTGCCAGCAGCCCCGGATCTAGCGGGGGGAGCGATGAGCAGTTCTTC. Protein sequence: CASSPGSSGGSDEQFF. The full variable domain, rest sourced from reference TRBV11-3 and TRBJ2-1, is EAGVVQSPRYKIIEKKQPVAFWCNPISGHNTLYWYLQNLGQGPELLIRYENEEAVDDSQLPKDRFSAERLKGVDSTLKIQPAELGDSAVYLCASSPGSSGGSDEQFFGPGTRLTVL.

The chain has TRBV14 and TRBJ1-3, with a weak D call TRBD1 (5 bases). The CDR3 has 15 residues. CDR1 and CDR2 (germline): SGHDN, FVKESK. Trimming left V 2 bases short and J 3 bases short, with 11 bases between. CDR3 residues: CASSQWGGNGNTIYF. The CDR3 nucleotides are TGTGCCAGCAGCCAATGGGGCGGAAATGGAAACACCATATATTTT.

CDR3: CASSPRDRGEKLFF. In DNA form, the CDR3 reads TGTGCCAGCAGCCCTAGGGACAGGGGCGAAAAACTGTTTTTT. The V gene is TRBV5-6, the J gene TRBJ1-4; 10 nucleotides align to TRBD1. The CDR3 is 14 residues long. Losses at the gene ends were 4 bases for V and 8 bases for J; bases not matched to a gene: 5. Germline CDR1 and CDR2: SGHDT and YYEEEE.

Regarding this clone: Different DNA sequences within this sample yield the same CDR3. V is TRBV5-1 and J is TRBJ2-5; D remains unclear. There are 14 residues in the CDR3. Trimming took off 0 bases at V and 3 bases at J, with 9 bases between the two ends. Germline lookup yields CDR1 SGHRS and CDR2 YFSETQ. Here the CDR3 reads CASSLVAGKETQYF. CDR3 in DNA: TGCGCCAGCAGCTTGGTGGCAGGAAAAGAGACCCAGTACTTC.

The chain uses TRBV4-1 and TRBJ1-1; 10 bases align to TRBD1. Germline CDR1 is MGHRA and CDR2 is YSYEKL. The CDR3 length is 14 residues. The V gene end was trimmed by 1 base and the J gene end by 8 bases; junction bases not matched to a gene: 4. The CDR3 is CASSQVGQGPEAFF. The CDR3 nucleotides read TGCGCCAGCAGCCAAGTGGGACAGGGGCCCGAAGCTTTCTTT.

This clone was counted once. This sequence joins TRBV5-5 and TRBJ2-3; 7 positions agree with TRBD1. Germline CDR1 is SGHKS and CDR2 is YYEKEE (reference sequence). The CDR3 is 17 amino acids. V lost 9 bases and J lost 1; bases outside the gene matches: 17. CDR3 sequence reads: CATMERGPRQRTDTQYF. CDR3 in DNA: TGTGCCACCATGGAAAGGGGGCCGAGACAGCGCACAGATACGCAGTATTTT.

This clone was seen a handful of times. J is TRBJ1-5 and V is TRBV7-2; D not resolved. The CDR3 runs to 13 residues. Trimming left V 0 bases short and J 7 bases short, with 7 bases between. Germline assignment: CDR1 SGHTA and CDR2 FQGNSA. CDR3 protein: CASSLATLQPQHF. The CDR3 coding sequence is TGTGCCAGCAGCTTAGCCACACTACAGCCCCAGCATTTT.

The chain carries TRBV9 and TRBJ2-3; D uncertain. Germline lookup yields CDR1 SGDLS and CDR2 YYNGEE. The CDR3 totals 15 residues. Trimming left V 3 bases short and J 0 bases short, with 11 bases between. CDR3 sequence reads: CASSAQRTSTDTQYF. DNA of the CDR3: TGTGCCAGCAGCGCACAGAGAACTAGCACAGATACGCAGTATTTT.

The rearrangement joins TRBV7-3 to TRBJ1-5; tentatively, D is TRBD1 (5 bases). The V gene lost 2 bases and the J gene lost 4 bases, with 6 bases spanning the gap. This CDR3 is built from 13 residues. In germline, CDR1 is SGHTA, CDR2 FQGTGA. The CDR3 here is CASSLDSNQPQHF. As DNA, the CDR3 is TGTGCCAGCAGCTTAGACAGTAATCAGCCCCAGCATTTT.